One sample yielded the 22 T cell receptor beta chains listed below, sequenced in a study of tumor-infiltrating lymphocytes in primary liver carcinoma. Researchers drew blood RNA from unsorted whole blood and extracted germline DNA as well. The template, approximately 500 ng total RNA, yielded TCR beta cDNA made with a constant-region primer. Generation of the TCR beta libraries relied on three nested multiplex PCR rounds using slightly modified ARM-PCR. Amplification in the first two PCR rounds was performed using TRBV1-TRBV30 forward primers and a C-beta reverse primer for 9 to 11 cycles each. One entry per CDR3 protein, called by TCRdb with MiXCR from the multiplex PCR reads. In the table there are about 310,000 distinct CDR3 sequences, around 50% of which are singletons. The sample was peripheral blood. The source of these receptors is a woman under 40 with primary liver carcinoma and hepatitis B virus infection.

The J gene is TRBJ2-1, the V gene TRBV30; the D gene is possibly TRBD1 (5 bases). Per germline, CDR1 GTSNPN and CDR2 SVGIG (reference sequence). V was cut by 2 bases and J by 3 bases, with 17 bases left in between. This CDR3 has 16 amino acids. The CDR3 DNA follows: TGTGCCTGGAGTCTCCAGGGCTCGCTGGGCTACAATGAGCAGTTCTTC. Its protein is CAWSLQGSLGYNEQFF.

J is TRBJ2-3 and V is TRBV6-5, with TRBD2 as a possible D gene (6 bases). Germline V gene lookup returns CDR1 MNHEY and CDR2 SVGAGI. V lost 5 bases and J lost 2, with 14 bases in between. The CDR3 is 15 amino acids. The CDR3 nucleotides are TGTGCCAGCAGTAACGGACTAAGCCTCACAGATACGCAGTATTTT. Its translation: CASSNGLSLTDTQYF.

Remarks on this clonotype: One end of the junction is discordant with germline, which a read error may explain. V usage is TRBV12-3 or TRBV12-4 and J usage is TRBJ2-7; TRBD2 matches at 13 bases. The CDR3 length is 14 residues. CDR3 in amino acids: CASILAGGSYEQYF. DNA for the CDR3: TGTGCCAGCATACTAGCGGGAGGGTCCTACGAGCAATACTTC.

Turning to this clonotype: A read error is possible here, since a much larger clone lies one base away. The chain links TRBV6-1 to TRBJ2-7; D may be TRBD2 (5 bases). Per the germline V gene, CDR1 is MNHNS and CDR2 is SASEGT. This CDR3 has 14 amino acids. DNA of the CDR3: TGTGCCGGCAGCAGATGGTCGGAGGACTACGAGCAGTACTTC. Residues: CAGSRWSEDYEQYF.

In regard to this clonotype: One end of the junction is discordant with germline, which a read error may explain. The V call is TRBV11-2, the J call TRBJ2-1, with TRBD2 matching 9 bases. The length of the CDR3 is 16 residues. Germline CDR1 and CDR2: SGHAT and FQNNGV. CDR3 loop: CASSPQREVIYNEHFF. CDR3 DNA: TGTGCCAGCAGCCCTCAGCGGGAGGTGATCTACAATGAGCACTTCTTC.

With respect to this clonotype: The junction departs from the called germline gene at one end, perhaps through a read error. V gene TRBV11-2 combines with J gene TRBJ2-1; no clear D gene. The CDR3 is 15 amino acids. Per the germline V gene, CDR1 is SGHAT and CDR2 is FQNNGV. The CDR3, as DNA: TGTACCAGTAGCTTGAAGGCTGGTCGGCACAATGAGCAGTTCTTC. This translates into CTSSLKAGRHNEQFF.

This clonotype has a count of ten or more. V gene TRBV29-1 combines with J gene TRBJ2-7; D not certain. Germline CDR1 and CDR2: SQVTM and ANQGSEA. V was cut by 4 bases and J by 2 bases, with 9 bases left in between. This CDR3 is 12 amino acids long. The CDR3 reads CSVVVGTYEQYF. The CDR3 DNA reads TGCAGCGTTGTAGTGGGGACCTACGAGCAGTACTTC.

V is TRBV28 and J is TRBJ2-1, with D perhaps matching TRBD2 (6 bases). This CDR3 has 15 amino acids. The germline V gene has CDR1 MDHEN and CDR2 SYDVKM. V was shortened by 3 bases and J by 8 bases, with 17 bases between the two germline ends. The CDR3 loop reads CASSFLSGLNYEQFF. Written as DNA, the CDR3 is TGTGCCAGCAGTTTCCTTAGCGGCCTGAACTATGAGCAGTTCTTC.

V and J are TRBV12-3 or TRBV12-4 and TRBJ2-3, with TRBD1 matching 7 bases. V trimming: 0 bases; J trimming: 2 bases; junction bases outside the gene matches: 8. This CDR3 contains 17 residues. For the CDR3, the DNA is TGTGCCAGCAGTTTAGCCGTACGGACAGGCCCCACAGATACGCAGTATTTT. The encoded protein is CASSLAVRTGPTDTQYF.

In DNA form, the CDR3 reads TGTGCCAGCAGCCTCCTGGGGGGGCCTTCCAACGTCCTGACTTTC. Its translation: CASSLLGGPSNVLTF. The chain combines TRBV12-3 or TRBV12-4 with TRBJ2-6, with D perhaps matching TRBD2 (7 bases). CDR3 length: 15 residues. V gave up 6 bases and J gave up 8 bases, with 17 bases separating them.

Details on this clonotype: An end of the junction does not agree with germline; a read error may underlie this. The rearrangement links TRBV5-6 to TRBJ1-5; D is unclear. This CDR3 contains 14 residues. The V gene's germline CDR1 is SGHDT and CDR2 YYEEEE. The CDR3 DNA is TGTGCCAGCAGCTTCGGGATTAGCAATCAGCCACAGCGTTTT. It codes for CASSFGISNQPQRF.

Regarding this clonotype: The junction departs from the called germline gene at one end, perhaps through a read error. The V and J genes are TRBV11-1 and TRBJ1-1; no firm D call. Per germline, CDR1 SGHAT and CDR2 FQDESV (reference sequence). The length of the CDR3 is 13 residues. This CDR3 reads CASSSSRNTEALF. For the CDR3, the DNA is TGTGCCAGCAGCTCGTCCAGGAACACTGAGGCTCTCTTT.

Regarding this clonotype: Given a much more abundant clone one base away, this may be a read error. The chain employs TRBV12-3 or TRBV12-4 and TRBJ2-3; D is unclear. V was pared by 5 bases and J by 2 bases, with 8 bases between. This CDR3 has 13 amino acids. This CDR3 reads CASSTRYTDTQYF. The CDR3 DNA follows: TGTGCCAGCAGTACGCGCTACACAGATACGCAGTATTTT.

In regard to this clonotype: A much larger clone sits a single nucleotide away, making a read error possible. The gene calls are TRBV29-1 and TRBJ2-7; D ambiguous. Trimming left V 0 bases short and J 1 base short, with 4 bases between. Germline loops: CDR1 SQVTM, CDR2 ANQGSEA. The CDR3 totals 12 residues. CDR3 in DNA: TGCAGCGTTGAAGACTGGTCCTACGAGCAGTACTTC. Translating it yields CSVEDWSYEQYF.

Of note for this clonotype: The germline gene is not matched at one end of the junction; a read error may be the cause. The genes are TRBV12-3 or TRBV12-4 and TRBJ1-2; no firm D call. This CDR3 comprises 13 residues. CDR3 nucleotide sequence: TGTGCCAGCACCACGACGGGGAGCTATGGTTACACCTTC. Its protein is CASTTTGSYGYTF.

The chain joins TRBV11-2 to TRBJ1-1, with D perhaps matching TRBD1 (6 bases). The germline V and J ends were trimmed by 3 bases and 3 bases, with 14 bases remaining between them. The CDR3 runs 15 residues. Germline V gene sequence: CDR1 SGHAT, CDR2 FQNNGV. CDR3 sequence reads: CASSLEGGYDTEAFF. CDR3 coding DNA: TGTGCCAGCAGCTTGGAAGGGGGATACGACACTGAAGCTTTCTTT.

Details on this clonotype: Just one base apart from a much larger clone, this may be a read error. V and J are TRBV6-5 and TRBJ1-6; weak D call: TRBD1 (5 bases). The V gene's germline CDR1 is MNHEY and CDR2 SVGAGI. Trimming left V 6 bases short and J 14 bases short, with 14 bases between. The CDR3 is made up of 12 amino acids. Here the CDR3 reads CASSRYRLSLHF. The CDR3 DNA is TGTGCCAGCAGCAGATACAGGCTGTCCCTCCACTTT.

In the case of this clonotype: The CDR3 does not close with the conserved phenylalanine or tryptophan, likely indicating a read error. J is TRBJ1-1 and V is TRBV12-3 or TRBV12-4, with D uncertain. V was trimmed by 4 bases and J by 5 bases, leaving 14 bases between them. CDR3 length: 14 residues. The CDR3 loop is CASSYYGDNTEAFS. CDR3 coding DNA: TGTGCCAGCAGTTATTATGGGGATAATACTGAAGCTTTCTCT.

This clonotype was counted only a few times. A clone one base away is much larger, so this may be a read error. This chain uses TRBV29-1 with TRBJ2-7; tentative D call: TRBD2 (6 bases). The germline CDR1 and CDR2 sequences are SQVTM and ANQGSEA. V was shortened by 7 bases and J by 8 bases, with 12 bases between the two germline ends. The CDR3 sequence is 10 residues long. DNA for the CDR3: TGCAGCGCGGGGGAAAACAAGCAGTACTTC. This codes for CSAGENKQYF.

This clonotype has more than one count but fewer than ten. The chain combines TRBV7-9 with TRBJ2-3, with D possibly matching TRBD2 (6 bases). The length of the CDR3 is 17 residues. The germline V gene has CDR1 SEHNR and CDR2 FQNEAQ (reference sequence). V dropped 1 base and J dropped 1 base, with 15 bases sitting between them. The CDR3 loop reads CASSLGLAGRGTDTQYF. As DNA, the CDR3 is TGTGCCAGCAGCTTAGGCCTCGCGGGACGCGGCACAGATACGCAGTATTTT.

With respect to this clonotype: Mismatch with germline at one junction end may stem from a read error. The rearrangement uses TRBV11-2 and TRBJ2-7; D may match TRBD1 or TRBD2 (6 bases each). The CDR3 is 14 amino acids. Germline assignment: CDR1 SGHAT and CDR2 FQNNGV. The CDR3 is CASNLDPGGYEQYF. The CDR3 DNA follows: TGTGCCAGCAACTTAGATCCCGGGGGCTACGAACAGTACTTC.

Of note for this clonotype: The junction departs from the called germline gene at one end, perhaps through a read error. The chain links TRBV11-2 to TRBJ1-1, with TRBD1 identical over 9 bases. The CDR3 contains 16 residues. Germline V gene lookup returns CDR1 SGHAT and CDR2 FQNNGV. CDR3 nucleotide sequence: TGTGGCAGCAGCCCGTCCGGGACAGGGAGGCATACTGAAGCTTTCTTT. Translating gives CGSSPSGTGRHTEAFF.